Each of the 27 T cell receptor beta chains below was sequenced from the same sample in a study of blood T cell repertoires in COVID-19. Some clones are missing from TCRdb's copy, which holds only in-frame ones; the method was immunoSEQ multiplex PCR. The repertoire includes around 230,000 clones, roughly 85% of them detected once, and 3% to 4.5% sits in the top ten. The sample taken for sequencing was PBMCs or T cells enriched from blood (not recorded which). These receptors originate from a woman aged 35 to 49 with acute COVID-19.

This clone appeared once. The chain has TRBV9 and TRBJ2-1; 8 bases map to TRBD1. This CDR3 contains 15 residues. Germline lookup yields CDR1 SGDLS and CDR2 YYNGEE. Losses at the gene ends were 3 bases for V and 1 base for J; bases not matched to a gene: 3. CDR3 loop: CASSGRQGSYNEQFF. The CDR3 DNA reads TGTGCCAGCAGCGGACGACAGGGGTCCTACAATGAGCAGTTCTTC.

The rearrangement joins TRBV14 to TRBJ1-6, with 10 bases matching TRBD1. The CDR3 is 15 amino acids. With 3 bases clipped from V and 10 bases from J, the junction kept 6 bases outside the gene matches. The germline V gene encodes CDR1 SGHDN and CDR2 FVKESK. The CDR3 is CASSQMTGGGSPLHF. Written as DNA, the CDR3 is TGTGCCAGCAGCCAGATGACAGGGGGCGGCTCACCCCTCCACTTT.

The chain is built from TRBV9 and TRBJ2-1, with 10 bases matching TRBD2. The J segment lost 2 bases and the V segment lost 2 bases, leaving 7 bases of the junction unmatched. Germline assignment: CDR1 SGDLS and CDR2 YYNGEE. The CDR3 has 17 residues. The CDR3 spells CASSVQRGGITYNEQFF. DNA for the CDR3: TGTGCCAGCAGCGTGCAGCGGGGGGGCATTACCTACAATGAGCAGTTCTTC.

The CDR3 reads CASSESGNQPQHF. The CDR3 DNA sequence: TGTGCCAGCAGTGAATCTGGCAATCAGCCCCAGCATTTT. The V gene is TRBV6-1, the J gene TRBJ1-5; D remains unclear. Germline CDR1 reads MNHNS; CDR2 reads SASEGT. Trimming stripped 2 bases from V and 2 bases from J, with 4 bases between. The CDR3 loop spans 13 amino acids.

V is TRBV10-3 and J is TRBJ1-2; D remains unclear. This CDR3 has 15 amino acids. The V end lost 4 bases, the J end lost 5 bases, and 17 bases lay between the germline ends. Germline V gene data show CDR1 as ENHRY and CDR2 as SYGVKD. The chain's CDR3 is CAISGDGITPYGYTF. DNA for the CDR3: TGTGCCATCAGTGGTGACGGGATCACCCCATATGGCTACACCTTC.

The chain links TRBV7-2 to TRBJ1-6; D gene unclear. CDR1 is SGHTA, CDR2 FQGNSA, per germline. V lost 5 bases to trimming and J lost 0 bases, with 11 bases between them. The CDR3 consists of 16 residues. The CDR3: CASSPRESSYNSPLHF. CDR3 nucleotides: TGTGCCAGCAGCCCGCGCGAGAGCTCCTATAATTCACCCCTCCACTTT.

V gene TRBV12-5 combines with J gene TRBJ1-5; 7 bases fit TRBD1. This CDR3 region has 19 residues. Trimming cost V 1 base and J 3 bases; bases outside gene matches: 15. From germline, CDR1 is LGHNT and CDR2 FRNRAP. The CDR3 here is CASGLAPASARGSNQPQHF. The CDR3 nucleotides read TGTGCTAGTGGTTTGGCCCCGGCAAGTGCCAGGGGGTCCAATCAGCCCCAGCATTTT.

This chain uses TRBV11-2 with TRBJ1-5; TRBD1 is a possible D gene (5 bases). Trimming cost V 2 bases and J 4 bases, with 6 bases left between them. CDR1 is SGHAT and CDR2 is FQNNGV in the germline V gene. This CDR3 region has 13 residues. Written as DNA, the CDR3 is TGTGCCAGCAGCTTAACAGGAAATCAGCCCCAGCATTTT. It codes for CASSLTGNQPQHF.

The rearrangement joins TRBV28 to TRBJ1-2; perhaps TRBD1 as D (6 bases). This CDR3 has 13 residues. Germline loops: CDR1 MDHEN, CDR2 SYDVKM. The V gene lost 4 bases and the J gene lost 4 bases, with 10 bases spanning the gap. The DNA for the CDR3 is TGTGCCAGCAGTTCCAGGGGTCTCTATGGCTACACCTTC. Protein sequence: CASSSRGLYGYTF.

The chain joins TRBV4-1 to TRBJ1-5; no clear D gene. CDR3 length: 15 residues. The germline gives CDR1 MGHRA, CDR2 YSYEKL. Trimming stripped 0 bases from V and 0 bases from J, with 6 bases between. Written as DNA, the CDR3 is TGCGCCAGCAGCCAAGAACAGAGTAGCAATCAGCCCCAGCATTTT. Its protein is CASSQEQSSNQPQHF.

The CDR3 sequence is CASSIAGVLNTEAFF. The CDR3 DNA reads as TGTGCCAGTAGTATTGCGGGGGTACTGAACACTGAAGCTTTCTTT. This sequence joins TRBV19 and TRBJ1-1; a weak D match, TRBD1 (5 bases). This CDR3 is built from 15 residues. Germline CDR1 reads LNHDA; CDR2 reads SQIVND (reference sequence). Trimming removed 3 bases at V and 0 bases at J, with 11 bases between.

The chain combines TRBV9 with TRBJ1-6, with D unresolved. Trimming stripped 4 bases from V and 2 bases from J, with 10 bases between. This CDR3 has 15 residues. Germline V gene lookup returns CDR1 SGDLS and CDR2 YYNGEE. CDR3 protein: CASSLGSAYNSPLHF. As DNA, the CDR3 is TGTGCCAGCAGCCTGGGGAGTGCCTATAATTCACCCCTCCACTTT.

The genes are TRBV3-1 (or the pseudogene TRBV3-2) and TRBJ2-5; D gene ambiguous. The CDR3 totals 13 residues. V was clipped by 1 base and J by 4 bases, with 7 bases between them. Germline CDR1 reads LGHDT; CDR2 reads YNNKEL (reference sequence). The CDR3 loop is CASSQGSRETQYF. The CDR3 DNA is TGTGCCAGCAGCCAAGGGAGTCGAGAGACCCAGTACTTC.

This clone was counted at least ten times. The chain links TRBV3-1 (or the pseudogene TRBV3-2) to TRBJ1-4; TRBD1 aligns across 7 bases. CDR1 LGHDT and CDR2 YNNKEL come from the germline V gene (reference sequence). Trimming cost V 0 bases and J 7 bases; bases outside gene matches: 8. The CDR3 is 16 residues long. CDR3 protein: CASSQDRQGAGEKLFF. The CDR3 DNA is TGTGCCAGCAGCCAAGACCGACAGGGTGCCGGTGAAAAACTGTTTTTT.

The chain combines TRBV18 with TRBJ1-1, with 9 bases fitting TRBD1. The CDR3 runs to 15 residues. CDR1 and CDR2 from the germline V gene are KGHSH and LQKENI. V was clipped by 3 bases and J by 4 bases; unmatched bases: 6. CDR3 in DNA: TGTGCCAGCTCACCGTCAATGACAGGGGGCACTGAAGCTTTCTTT. The encoded protein is CASSPSMTGGTEAFF.

CDR3 protein: CASSVSAGGQETQYF. The CDR3 region has the DNA TGTGCCAGCAGCGTGTCGGCGGGGGGACAAGAGACCCAGTACTTC. This chain connects TRBV9 to TRBJ2-5; 8 nucleotides match TRBD2. Germline trimming cut 2 bases from V and 2 bases from J; bases unmatched to any gene: 5. Germline lookup yields CDR1 SGDLS and CDR2 YYNGEE. The CDR3 has 15 amino acids.

This clone showed up just a few times. This chain joins TRBV11-2 and TRBJ1-2; unclear D gene. V gave up 1 base and J gave up 4 bases, with 10 bases separating them. The CDR3 sequence is 14 residues long. CDR1 is SGHAT and CDR2 is FQNNGV in the germline V gene. CDR3: CASSLARSRYGYTF. The CDR3 DNA is TGTGCCAGCAGCTTAGCCAGGTCCCGCTATGGCTACACCTTC.

The gene calls are TRBV19 and TRBJ1-1; D is unresolved. Germline CDR1 reads LNHDA; CDR2 reads SQIVND (reference sequence). Trimming pared 7 bases from V and 3 bases from J, leaving 12 bases between. The CDR3 runs 13 residues. Here the CDR3 DNA reads TGTGCCAGTACTTATGAGGGCGACACTGAAGCTTTCTTT. This sequence encodes CASTYEGDTEAFF.

This clone was picked up one time. This chain uses TRBV5-1 with TRBJ1-2; 10 bases agree with TRBD1. CDR1 SGHRS and CDR2 YFSETQ come from the germline V gene. The CDR3 is 15 amino acids. Trimming cost V 4 bases and J 8 bases; bases outside gene matches: 11. CDR3 residues: CASSLQGQGMGGYTF. The CDR3 DNA reads TGCGCCAGCAGCCTCCAGGGACAGGGGATGGGAGGCTACACCTTC.

The V gene is TRBV28, the J gene TRBJ1-2; D remains ambiguous. With 2 bases removed from V and 10 bases from J, the gap between germline ends came to 14 bases. Per germline, CDR1 MDHEN and CDR2 SYDVKM. The CDR3 covers 13 residues. As DNA, the CDR3 is TGTGCCAGCAGTTTAGTCTTTACAGAGACCTACACCTTC. Protein product: CASSLVFTETYTF.

V and J are TRBV15 and TRBJ2-3; D is perhaps TRBD1 (5 bases). There are 15 residues in the CDR3. Germline-derived CDR1 and CDR2 are LNHNV and YYDKDF (reference sequence). Trimming left V 5 bases short and J 9 bases short, with 21 bases between. DNA for the CDR3: TGTGCCACCAGCCGTCAAGGGGCTAGTCTGAAAACGCAGTATTTT. Protein sequence: CATSRQGASLKTQYF. The whole variable domain, filled in from reference TRBV15 and TRBJ2-3, reads DAMVIQNPRYQVTQFGKPVTLSCSQTLNHNVMYWYQQKSSQAPKLLFHYYDKDFNNEADTPDNFQSRRPNTSFCFLDIRSPGLGDTAMYLCATSRQGASLKTQYFGPGTRLTVL.

This rearrangement joins TRBV12-3 or TRBV12-4 to TRBJ1-2, with 7 bases aligning to TRBD1. The CDR3 contains 13 residues. V shed 4 bases and J 5 bases; nucleotides not matched to a gene: 4. CDR3: CASSYDREYGYTF. The CDR3 coding sequence is TGTGCCAGCAGTTACGACAGGGAATATGGCTACACCTTC.

V is TRBV5-8 and J is TRBJ2-7; D is unclear. The CDR3 sequence is 14 residues long. The V and J ends lost 4 bases and 0 bases respectively, with 11 bases between them. Germline lookup yields CDR1 SGHTS and CDR2 YDEGEE. CDR3 protein: CASSLVYSSYEQYF. CDR3 bases: TGTGCCAGCAGCCTCGTTTACAGCTCCTACGAGCAGTACTTC.

This clone has only one observation. J is TRBJ1-5 and V is TRBV7-3; D may be TRBD1 (6 bases). Trimming took off 6 bases at V and 5 bases at J, with 17 bases between the two ends. The CDR3 is made up of 15 amino acids. The germline gives CDR1 SGHTA, CDR2 FQGTGA. CDR3 sequence reads: CASRLRTENYQPQHF. The CDR3 DNA follows: TGTGCCAGCAGACTTCGGACAGAAAATTATCAGCCCCAGCATTTT.

The rearrangement joins TRBV29-1 to TRBJ2-5; 8 nucleotides line up with TRBD1. The CDR3 loop spans 14 amino acids. Germline assignment: CDR1 SQVTM and CDR2 ANQGSEA. After removal of 1 base from V and 2 bases from J, the junction contained 3 bases not matched to a gene. The CDR3 is CSVEAWDRQETQYF. The DNA of the CDR3 is TGCAGCGTTGAAGCCTGGGACAGGCAAGAGACCCAGTACTTC.

The gene calls are TRBV10-3 and TRBJ1-1; D may be TRBD1 (6 bases). The germline CDR1 and CDR2 sequences are ENHRY and SYGVKD. The CDR3 loop spans 15 amino acids. V was clipped by 2 bases and J by 1 base, with 11 bases between them. CDR3 bases: TGTGCCATCAGTGAGCGACAGGCGCCGAACACTGAAGCTTTCTTT. It codes for CAISERQAPNTEAFF.

The chain uses TRBV11-2 and TRBJ1-4, with TRBD1 matching 10 bases. This CDR3 contains 15 residues. Germline V CDR1 and CDR2: SGHAT, FQNNGV. With V trimmed by 5 bases and J by 8 bases, 8 bases remained unmatched. CDR3 sequence reads: CASSRWGQGREKLFF. CDR3 DNA: TGTGCCAGCAGCCGATGGGGACAGGGGAGGGAAAAACTGTTTTTT.